The 18 T cell receptor beta chains given below trace back to one sample, sequenced in a study of T cell responses to AZD1222 COVID-19 vaccine. The method was immunoSEQ multiplex PCR; TCRdb's version includes in-frame clones alone and lacks a portion of them. The sample holds around 200,000 clones; around 94% are singletons and the top ten take under 2%. The material sequenced was peripheral blood, taken 28 days after the second AZD1222 dose. The receptor set was obtained from an adult who received the AZD1222 COVID-19 vaccine.

The chain is built from TRBV6-4 and TRBJ2-1; the D gene is possibly TRBD2 (6 bases). Trimming pared 5 bases from V and 1 base from J, leaving 12 bases between. The CDR3 length is 15 residues. The germline V gene has CDR1 MRHNA and CDR2 SNTAGT. DNA for the CDR3: TGTGCCAGCAGTACTAGCCCGGGGTCCTACAATGAGCAGTTCTTC. Translated: CASSTSPGSYNEQFF.

Comments on this clone: The junction does not match germline at one end; this may be a read error. CDR3 bases: TGTGCCTGCAGCTTAGCTTACGGGACAGGGGGCGAGCAGTACTTC. It is translated as CACSLAYGTGGEQYF. The chain carries TRBV11-3 and TRBJ2-7, with 11 bases fitting TRBD1. CDR3 length equals 15 residues. In germline, CDR1 is SGHNT, CDR2 YENEEA.

Of note for this clone: This CDR3 is also generated by other DNA sequences in the sample. This chain connects TRBV11-3 to TRBJ1-1; no firm D call. This CDR3 region has 11 residues. The V end was cut by 5 bases, the J end by 2 bases, with 3 bases between. Germline assignment: CDR1 SGHNT and CDR2 YENEEA. The chain's CDR3 is CASSLNTEAFF. DNA of the CDR3: TGTGCCAGCAGCCTCAACACTGAAGCTTTCTTT.

The chain joins TRBV7-3 to TRBJ2-1, with D uncertain. The CDR3 length is 12 residues. Germline V gives CDR1 SGHTA, CDR2 FQGTGA. V was trimmed by 4 bases and J by 8 bases, leaving 9 bases between them. The CDR3 nucleotides read TGTGCCAGCAGCTCGGAAGGTGATGAGCAGTTCTTC. This gives the protein CASSSEGDEQFF. Filled out from reference TRBV7-3 and TRBJ2-1, the complete variable domain reads GAGVSQTPSNKVTEKGKYVELRCDPISGHTALYWYRQSLGQGPEFLIYFQGTGAADDSGLPNDRFFAVRPEGSVSTLKIQRTERGDSAVYLCASSSEGDEQFFGPGTRLTVL.

This chain connects TRBV21-1 to TRBJ1-2. TRBV21-1 is given as a pseudogene. The CDR3 runs to 12 residues. The CDR3 coding sequence is TGTGCCAGCAGCAAAGACGAGTATGGCTACACCTTC. Translated: CASSKDEYGYTF.

The rearrangement uses TRBV5-8 and TRBJ2-7; D remains unclear. Germline CDR1 SGHTS, CDR2 YDEGEE. The CDR3 contains 15 residues. This CDR3 is CATNPLGGYAKEQYF. CDR3 coding DNA: TGTGCTACAAATCCCTTAGGTGGGTACGCTAAAGAGCAGTACTTC.

The table lists this clone with a count of one. The chain recombines TRBV6-1 with TRBJ1-4, with 11 bases lining up with TRBD1. The CDR3 is 16 amino acids. Per germline, CDR1 MNHNS and CDR2 SASEGT. J gave up 8 bases and V 2 bases, and 7 bases lay outside the gene matches. The CDR3 sequence: CASSETGTGGWEKLFF. DNA of the CDR3: TGTGCCAGCAGTGAAACCGGGACAGGGGGTTGGGAAAAACTGTTTTTT.

Of note for this clone: The junction differs from germline at one of its ends, possibly a read error. V usage is TRBV2 and J usage is TRBJ2-2; 7 bases align to TRBD1. Germline V lookup: CDR1 SNHLY, CDR2 FYNNEI. The CDR3 runs to 14 residues. The CDR3 is CASSKEINPGGLFF. The CDR3, as DNA: TGTGCCAGCAGTAAAGAGATAAACCCAGGGGGGCTGTTTTTT.

This sequence joins TRBV6-2 or TRBV6-3 and TRBJ1-5; unclear D gene. CDR1 and CDR2 (germline): MNHEY, SVGEGT. The CDR3 loop spans 13 amino acids. With 2 bases removed from V and 6 bases from J, the gap between germline ends came to 8 bases. CDR3: CASSYDTPQPQHF. The CDR3 DNA reads as TGTGCCAGCAGTTACGATACGCCTCAGCCCCAGCATTTT.

The gene calls are TRBV13 and TRBJ2-5, with 10 nucleotides matching TRBD2. The ends lost 5 bases at V and 4 bases at J; junction bases unmatched: 19. Germline CDR1 reads PRHDT; CDR2 reads FYEKMQ (reference sequence). This CDR3 spans 19 amino acids. DNA of the CDR3: TGTGCCAGCAGCCCCCAATACGGAGTAGCGGGAGGACCTTTAGAGACCCAGTACTTC. Protein product: CASSPQYGVAGGPLETQYF. Variable domain in full (rest from reference TRBV13 and TRBJ2-5): AAGVIQSPRHLIKEKRETATLKCYPIPRHDTVYWYQQGPGQDPQFLISFYEKMQSDKGSIPDRFSAQQFSDYHSELNMSSLELGDSALYFCASSPQYGVAGGPLETQYFGPGTRLLVL.

This chain links TRBV6-2 or TRBV6-3 with TRBJ1-6, with TRBD1 as a possible D gene (6 bases). The germline V and J ends were trimmed by 5 bases and 5 bases, with 13 bases remaining between them. Germline assignment: CDR1 MNHEY and CDR2 SVGEGT. This CDR3 contains 15 residues. The CDR3 DNA reads TGTGCCAGCAGTGCCGGGACACCGAATAATTCACCCCTCCACTTT. Translation gives CASSAGTPNNSPLHF.

This sequence joins TRBV7-9 and TRBJ1-1; weak D call: TRBD1 (6 bases). Between the trimmed V and J ends, which lost 7 bases and 4 bases, there was a span of 19 bases. CDR1 and CDR2 from the germline V gene are SEHNR and FQNEAQ (reference sequence). The CDR3 has 15 residues. CDR3 amino acids: CASTIGGSSGTEAFF. CDR3 coding DNA: TGTGCCAGCACCATAGGGGGTAGTTCGGGCACTGAAGCTTTCTTT.

The CDR3 nucleotides are TGTGCCAGCAGTTTATCGGTTGGATACGAGCAGTACTTC. Translation: CASSLSVGYEQYF. The chain uses TRBV27 and TRBJ2-7; D remains ambiguous. Germline CDR1 reads MNHEY; CDR2 reads SMNVEV (reference sequence). Trimming removed 0 bases from V and 4 bases from J, with 7 bases in between. This CDR3 region has 13 residues.

V usage is TRBV11-3 and J usage is TRBJ2-1; D is possibly TRBD2 (7 bases). Between the trimmed V and J ends, which lost 5 bases and 1 base, there was a span of 15 bases. In germline, CDR1 is SGHNT, CDR2 YENEEA. The CDR3 has 16 amino acids. The CDR3 reads CASSTDGGLSYNEQFF. DNA for the CDR3: TGTGCCAGCAGCACAGACGGGGGGCTATCCTACAATGAGCAGTTCTTC.

This chain uses TRBV7-2 with TRBJ1-1; 10 nucleotides match TRBD1. Per the germline V gene, CDR1 is SGHTA and CDR2 is FQGNSA. The CDR3 loop spans 15 amino acids. V lost 7 bases, J lost 4 bases, and 9 bases stayed unmatched. The CDR3 loop is CASTILRDRGTEAFF. CDR3 nucleotide sequence: TGTGCCAGCACCATCCTCAGGGACAGGGGCACTGAAGCTTTCTTT.

The gene calls are TRBV3-1 (or the pseudogene TRBV3-2) and TRBJ1-2, with a weak D call TRBD1 (6 bases). The CDR3 totals 16 residues. CDR1 is LGHDT, CDR2 YNNKEL, per germline (reference sequence). V was pared by 10 bases and J by 2 bases, with 23 bases between. This chain's CDR3 is CATRSTGETNNYGYTF. Here the CDR3 DNA reads TGTGCCACCCGGTCGACAGGAGAAACCAACAACTATGGCTACACCTTC.

Regarding this clone: Other DNA sequences from this sample encode an identical CDR3 as well. The chain employs TRBV6-5 and TRBJ1-1, with a tentative D call TRBD1 (5 bases). The germline V gene encodes CDR1 MNHEY and CDR2 SVGAGI. Deletions cut 0 bases from V and 6 bases from J, with 8 bases between. The CDR3 contains 13 residues. CDR3: CASSYSRGSEAFF. The CDR3 DNA reads as TGTGCCAGCAGTTACTCGAGGGGCTCTGAAGCTTTCTTT.

The J gene is TRBJ1-2, the V gene TRBV28; D is unclear. Trimming took off 10 bases at V and 8 bases at J, with 20 bases between the two ends. Germline V gene lookup returns CDR1 MDHEN and CDR2 SYDVKM. CDR3 length: 13 amino acids. The CDR3 reads CAILTSRLYGYTF. The CDR3 bases are TGTGCCATCCTTACATCTCGCCTGTACGGCTACACCTTC.